These 9 T cell receptor beta chains were sequenced from one sample in a study of cytomegalovirus exposure and HLA in healthy donors. The PCR made use of 60 Vbeta and 13 Jbeta primers. Profiled with immunoSEQ multiplex PCR; TCRdb holds only in-frame clones, not every one. This repertoire shows about 160,000 clones, approximately 76% found once; its top ten account for 2% to 2.5%. The source material was PBMCs. The receptors come from a female donor in good health and CMV-seronegative.

This sequence joins TRBV5-1 and TRBJ2-1; TRBD2 aligns across 10 bases. This CDR3 comprises 15 residues. The V and J ends lost 4 bases and 1 base, in that order; junction bases with no gene match: 2. Germline V gives CDR1 SGHRS, CDR2 YFSETQ. CDR3 coding DNA: TGCGCCAGCAGCCCGACTAGCGGGTCCTACAATGAGCAGTTCTTC. Protein: CASSPTSGSYNEQFF.

The chain is built from TRBV2 and TRBJ2-1, with TRBD2 matching 7 bases. Germline V CDR1 and CDR2: SNHLY, FYNNEI. The CDR3 loop spans 16 amino acids. Trimming took 4 bases from V and 5 from J; bases not matched to a gene: 11. CDR3 protein: CASSVFGRERDNEQFF. For the CDR3, the DNA is TGTGCCAGCAGTGTTTTCGGGCGGGAGCGGGACAATGAGCAGTTCTTC.

This clone showed up just a few times. The rearrangement links TRBV27 to TRBJ1-2, with a possible D match to TRBD1 (5 bases). The CDR3 has 17 residues. Germline V gives CDR1 MNHEY, CDR2 SMNVEV (reference sequence). The germline V and J ends were trimmed by 5 bases and 4 bases, with 23 bases remaining between them. The CDR3 region is CASSLRQEGRRVYGYTF. DNA of the CDR3: TGTGCCAGCAGTCTACGGCAGGAGGGGCGCCGTGTCTATGGCTACACCTTC.

The chain has TRBV11-2 and TRBJ1-1; possible D gene TRBD1, 5 bases. The CDR3 totals 17 residues. V lost 5 bases, J lost 0 bases, and 19 bases lay in between. CDR1 and CDR2 from the germline V gene are SGHAT and FQNNGV. In DNA, the CDR3 is TGTGCCAGCAGCCCCCTAGGCGGCAGACAGATGAACACTGAAGCTTTCTTT. This codes for CASSPLGGRQMNTEAFF.

The chain carries TRBV19 and TRBJ2-1, with 12 nucleotides matching TRBD1. This CDR3 has 16 amino acids. Germline loops: CDR1 LNHDA, CDR2 SQIVND (reference sequence). Trimming took 0 bases from V and 5 from J; bases not matched to a gene: 2. CDR3 protein: CASSIDGTGGNNEQFF. The DNA for the CDR3 is TGTGCCAGTAGTATAGACGGGACAGGGGGCAACAATGAGCAGTTCTTC. The full variable domain, in which reference TRBV19 and TRBJ2-1 provide the parts outside the CDR3, is DGGITQSPKYLFRKEGQNVTLSCEQNLNHDAMYWYRQDPGQGLRLIYYSQIVNDFQKGDIAEGYSVSREKKESFPLTVTSAQKNPTAFYLCASSIDGTGGNNEQFFGPGTRLTVL.

The chain joins TRBV18 to TRBJ1-2; D is unclear. Germline V CDR1 and CDR2: KGHSH, LQKENI. Trimming took 3 bases from V and 4 from J, leaving 6 bases between them. The CDR3 length is 12 residues. The CDR3 reads CASSPYAYGYTF. DNA of the CDR3: TGTGCCAGCTCACCCTACGCCTATGGCTACACCTTC. The complete variable domain, with remaining parts taken from reference TRBV18 and TRBJ1-2, reads NAGVMQNPRHLVRRRGQEARLRCSPMKGHSHVYWYRQLPEEGLKFMVYLQKENIIDESGMPKERFSAEFPKEGPSILRIQQVVRGDSAAYFCASSPYAYGYTFGSGTRLTVV.

The chain joins TRBV10-3 to TRBJ2-7, with TRBD2 as a possible D gene (6 bases). CDR1 is ENHRY and CDR2 is SYGVKD in the germline V gene. V was pared by 6 bases and J by 4 bases, with 13 bases between. This CDR3 region has 13 residues. Here the CDR3 DNA reads TGTGCCATCAGGCTACAAGGAGGGTACGAGCAGTACTTC. Its protein is CAIRLQGGYEQYF.

The chain employs TRBV9 and TRBJ2-7; D perhaps matches TRBD2 (6 bases). The CDR3 consists of 13 residues. Deletions cut 0 bases from V and 7 bases from J, with 11 bases between. CDR1 is SGDLS, CDR2 YYNGEE, per germline. The CDR3 region has the DNA TGTGCCAGCAGCGTAGTGGAGGGACGGGAGCAGTACTTC. Translating it yields CASSVVEGREQYF.

This clone has just a few counts. The V gene is TRBV29-1, the J gene TRBJ1-5; D is undetermined. V lost 4 bases to trimming and J lost 3 bases, with 10 bases between them. The CDR3 consists of 13 residues. Germline V gene lookup returns CDR1 SQVTM and CDR2 ANQGSEA. The CDR3 spells CSVGAVLNQPQHF. The CDR3 DNA reads TGCAGCGTTGGGGCAGTGCTCAATCAGCCCCAGCATTTT.